The rows below give T cell receptor beta chains drawn from one sample of a study of neurological immune-mediated disorders. One entry per CDR3 protein, called by TCRdb with MiXCR from the 5' RACE reads. The table records more than 55,000 distinct CDR3 sequences, 24% of them present only once. The sequencing sample was made of PBMCs. The origin of the receptors is a man between 60 and 75 years old with HTLV-1-associated myelopathy (HAM/TSP). Each CDR3 is given with its conserved first and last residue. A D gene is named only where the DNA matches it firmly. Expanded clones are given a class, and other clones once, few, many or no size at all.

J gene,clone size,D gene,V gene,CDR3 protein,CDR3 DNA
TRBJ2-1,many,.,TRBV7-8,CASSLAGFAESYNEQFF,TGTGCCAGCAGCTTAGCGGGCTTTGCCGAATCGTACAATGAGCAGTTCTTC
TRBJ1-2,many,.,TRBV7-3,CASSFWTGYTF,TGTGCCAGCAGCTTCTGGACTGGCTACACCTTC
TRBJ2-3,many,.,TRBV14,CASSQTTPGLTDTQYF,TGTGCCAGCAGCCAAACAACCCCGGGACTGACAGATACGCAGTATTTT
TRBJ2-7,few,.,TRBV29-1,CSVDGTNEQYF,TGCAGCGTTGACGGAACGAACGAGCAGTACTTC
TRBJ2-1,.,.,TRBV9,CVSSVQQGFEQFF,TGTGTCAGCAGCGTCCAACAGGGATTTGAGCAGTTCTTC
TRBJ1-6,many,TRBD1,TRBV6-6,CASSATGVVSPLHF,TGTGCCAGCAGTGCGACAGGGGTTGTCTCACCCCTCCACTTT
TRBJ1-3,many,.,TRBV7-9,CASVENRGNTIYF,TGTGCCAGCGTGGAAAACCGGGGAAACACCATATATTTT
TRBJ2-1,many,.,TRBV10-3,CAISIDREAEQFF,TGTGCCATCAGTATCGACAGGGAGGCCGAGCAGTTCTTC
TRBJ2-3,many,TRBD1,TRBV29-1,CSATGQGSTDTQYF,TGCAGCGCCACCGGACAGGGTAGCACAGATACGCAGTATTTT
TRBJ2-1,many,.,TRBV5-6,CASSLPGPQAGNEQFF,TGTGCCAGCAGCTTACCGGGCCCCCAAGCGGGCAATGAGCAGTTCTTC
TRBJ1-3,many,TRBD1,TRBV10-3,CAISERQGRSGNTIYF,TGTGCCATCAGTGAGAGACAGGGTCGCTCTGGAAACACCATATATTTT
TRBJ2-2,many,.,TRBV5-1,CASSPDLGTRTGELFF,TGCGCCAGCAGCCCCGACTTGGGTACGCGCACCGGGGAGCTGTTTTTT
TRBJ2-1,many,TRBD2,TRBV9,CASSGGSGGYNEQFF,TGTGCCAGCAGCGGGGGATCGGGGGGGTACAATGAGCAGTTCTTC
TRBJ2-3,.,TRBD1,TRBV28,CASKTSGTGSDTQYF,TGTGCCAGCAAGACGTCCGGGACAGGGTCAGATACGCAGTATTTT
TRBJ2-7,many,.,TRBV3-1,CASSLDYHSYEQYF,TGTGCCAGCAGCTTGGACTATCACTCCTACGAGCAGTACTTC
TRBJ2-3,.,.,TRBV11-2,CASSLGGGSDTQYF,TGTGCCAGCAGCTTAGGAGGTGGTTCAGATACGCAGTATTTT
TRBJ2-3,many,TRBD2,TRBV7-2,CASSPSSGGTDTQYF,TGTGCCAGCAGCCCCTCATCGGGGGGAACAGATACGCAGTATTTT
TRBJ2-3,many,.,TRBV5-1,CASSFEYTQYF,TGCGCCAGCAGCTTCGAGTATACGCAGTATTTT
TRBJ2-1,many,.,TRBV12-3/TRBV12-4,CASSFTRGGYNEQFF,TGTGCCAGCAGTTTTACCAGGGGGGGTTACAATGAGCAGTTCTTC
TRBJ2-1,.,TRBD2,TRBV10-3,CAISVTSGNSYNEQFF,TGTGCCATCAGTGTAACTAGCGGAAATTCCTACAATGAGCAGTTCTTC
TRBJ1-1,many,.,TRBV3-1,CASSPGVNTEAFF,TGTGCCAGCAGCCCCGGGGTGAACACTGAAGCTTTCTTT
TRBJ2-7,.,.,TRBV28,CASSPHRDTYEQYF,TGTGCCAGCAGTCCTCACAGGGATACCTACGAGCAGTACTTC
TRBJ2-1,many,TRBD1,TRBV7-3,CASSPDRGEYNEQFF,TGTGCCAGCAGCCCCGACAGGGGGGAATACAATGAGCAGTTCTTC
TRBJ1-3,.,.,TRBV4-1,CASSQEMRRGASGNTISF,TGCGCCAGCAGCCAGGAAATGCGAAGGGGAGCAAGTGGAAACACCATATCTTTT
TRBJ2-5,many,.,TRBV20-1,CSARKDFQETQYF,TGCAGTGCTAGAAAGGACTTTCAAGAGACCCAGTACTTC
TRBJ1-2,.,.,TRBV3-1,CASSPRRRRTGGYTF,TGTGCCAGCAGCCCGAGACGGCGTCGAACCGGGGGCTACACCTTC
TRBJ1-2,many,TRBD1,TRBV5-1,CASSQGQGASGYTF,TGCGCCAGCAGTCAGGGACAGGGGGCAAGTGGCTACACCTTC
TRBJ2-7,many,TRBD2,TRBV4-1,CASSQDSGSHYEQYF,TGCGCCAGCAGCCAAGATAGCGGGAGCCATTACGAGCAGTACTTC
TRBJ2-1,many,TRBD2,TRBV20-1,CSARDGSGRYDEQFF,TGCAGTGCTAGAGATGGGAGCGGGAGGTACGATGAGCAGTTCTTC
TRBJ2-3,many,.,TRBV20-1,CSATLRGADTQYF,TGCAGTGCCACCCTGAGGGGGGCAGATACGCAGTATTTT
TRBJ2-7,.,TRBD2,TRBV28,CASTPGLAGGGAYEQYF,TGTGCCAGCACCCCGGGACTAGCGGGAGGTGGGGCCTACGAGCAGTACTTC
TRBJ2-6,many,.,TRBV7-9,CASGWSGANVLTF,TGTGCCAGCGGGTGGTCTGGGGCCAACGTCCTGACTTTC
TRBJ1-1,few,.,TRBV29-1,CSVRPRQLNTEAFF,TGCAGCGTTCGGCCCAGGCAACTAAACACTGAAGCTTTCTTT
TRBJ1-5,many,TRBD1,TRBV7-6,CASSPGQGASQPQHF,TGTGCCAGCAGCCCGGGACAGGGGGCCTCACAGCCCCAGCATTTT
TRBJ1-5,many,.,TRBV4-1,CASSQGPQANQPQHF,TGCGCCAGCAGCCAAGGACCGCAAGCTAATCAGCCCCAGCATTTT
TRBJ2-7,.,TRBD1,TRBV5-1,CASGRGDRLYYEQYF,TGCGCCAGCGGCCGAGGGGACAGACTATACTACGAGCAGTACTTC
TRBJ1-4,many,TRBD1,TRBV5-1,CASSSNGQGATNEKLFF,TGCGCCAGCAGCTCGAATGGACAGGGGGCCACTAATGAAAAACTGTTTTTT
TRBJ1-1,.,TRBD1,TRBV20-1,CSASSLGQGQNTEAFF,TGCAGTGCTAGCTCCTTGGGACAGGGACAGAACACTGAAGCTTTCTTT
TRBJ2-5,many,TRBD2,TRBV6-6,CASTAGRGVSKETQYF,TGTGCCAGCACTGCGGGCCGGGGGGTTTCTAAAGAGACCCAGTACTTC
TRBJ2-7,many,TRBD2,TRBV10-3,CAISGSGSGYEQYF,TGTGCCATCAGTGGTAGCGGGAGCGGGTACGAGCAGTACTTC
TRBJ2-3,many,TRBD2,TRBV5-1,CASSLGTSADTQYF,TGCGCCAGCAGCTTGGGGACTAGTGCAGATACGCAGTATTTT
TRBJ1-5,.,.,TRBV28,CASSFATGAPNQPQHF,TGTGCCAGCAGTTTTGCCACAGGAGCCCCTAATCAGCCCCAGCATTTT
TRBJ2-3,medium-sized,.,TRBV20-1,CSAKEHPQEGGTDTQYF,TGCAGTGCTAAGGAGCACCCACAGGAGGGAGGCACAGATACGCAGTATTTT
TRBJ1-5,many,.,TRBV7-8,CASSLANPPGGSRRQPQHF,TGTGCCAGCAGCTTAGCAAACCCTCCAGGTGGCAGTCGACGTCAGCCCCAGCATTTT
TRBJ2-7,many,.,TRBV6-1,CASSEETASYEQYF,TGTGCCAGCAGTGAAGAGACTGCCTCCTACGAGCAGTACTTC
TRBJ2-7,many,.,TRBV10-3,CAISESSVEQYF,TGTGCCATCAGTGAGTCGTCAGTCGAGCAGTACTTC
TRBJ1-5,many,.,TRBV20-1,CSASGQPQHF,TGCAGTGCTAGTGGTCAGCCCCAGCATTTT
TRBJ1-1,.,TRBD1,TRBV29-1,CSVVVRGVDTEAFF,TGCAGCGTTGTCGTCAGGGGGGTAGACACTGAAGCTTTCTTT
TRBJ1-1,many,.,TRBV10-3,CAIRGDLNTEAFF,TGTGCCATCAGGGGGGACTTGAACACTGAAGCTTTCTTT
TRBJ2-3,few,.,TRBV18,CASSPPIEKNTQYF,TGTGCCAGCTCACCACCGATAGAGAAAAATACGCAGTATTTT
TRBJ2-5,.,.,TRBV7-2,CASSLHSETQYF,TGTGCCAGCAGCTTACATTCCGAGACCCAGTACTTC
TRBJ2-7,many,.,TRBV2,CASRSHQGKYEQYF,TGTGCCAGCAGGAGCCATCAGGGGAAATACGAGCAGTACTTC
TRBJ2-1,.,TRBD2,TRBV4-1,CASSQERPGGPGNEQFF,TGCGCCAGCAGCCAAGAGAGACCGGGAGGGCCGGGGAATGAGCAGTTCTTC
TRBJ2-3,many,TRBD2,TRBV29-1,CSARASGSTDTQYF,TGCAGCGCCCGGGCTAGCGGGAGCACAGATACGCAGTATTTT
TRBJ2-1,.,.,TRBV6-2/TRBV6-3,CASSPADGSYNEQFF,TGTGCCAGCAGTCCCGCCGACGGGAGTTACAATGAGCAGTTCTTC
TRBJ2-1,.,TRBD2,TRBV9,CASSVDLAGPEQFF,TGTGCCAGCAGCGTAGACCTAGCGGGACCCGAGCAGTTCTTC
TRBJ2-1,many,TRBD2,TRBV20-1,CSATGGLAISVSYNEQFF,TGCAGTGCCACGGGTGGACTAGCCATATCAGTTTCCTACAATGAGCAGTTCTTC
TRBJ1-1,many,.,TRBV5-1,CASSLGWSAGMAEAFF,TGCGCCAGCAGCTTGGGCTGGTCTGCCGGAATGGCTGAAGCTTTCTTT
TRBJ2-1,.,TRBD2,TRBV2,CASGGSLIYVQFF,TGTGCCAGCGGCGGGAGTTTGATATACGTGCAGTTCTTC
TRBJ2-1,many,.,TRBV5-1,CASSLQGQNEQFF,TGCGCCAGCAGCTTGCAGGGGCAAAATGAGCAGTTCTTC